The clone carrying this T cell receptor (beta chain) has ten or more counts. The antigen remains undetermined. Hyperthyroidism of Graves' type that showed no ophthalmopathy progression within 18 months was stable. Those patients with uncontrolled infection, other autoimmune disease, pregnancy or lactation were excluded. These data belong to a study of T cells in Graves' hyperthyroidism and ophthalmopathy. Broader study findings: A model built on 13 V-J features separated ophthalmopathy from stable hyperthyroidism.

CDR3 length: 14 residues. After removal of 4 bases from V and 5 bases from J, the junction contained 3 bases not matched to a gene. CDR1 and CDR2 from the germline V gene are MDHEN and SYDVKM. Amplification yielded TCR beta CDR3 regions, with RNA transcripts as the source. The HTBI primer set was used in a first-round RT-PCR of the TCR CDR3. One entry per CDR3 protein results from TCRdb running MiXCR on the multiplex PCR reads. The sample has about 210,000 distinct CDR3 sequences; over 15% are singletons. The sequencing input was blood. The clonotype comes from a man aged 45 to 65 with Graves' hyperthyroidism. The V and J genes are TRBV28 and TRBJ1-1, with TRBD1 matching 11 bases. CDR3 amino acids: CASSWGTGGTEAFF. The CDR3 coding sequence is TGTGCCAGCAGTTGGGGGACAGGGGGGACTGAAGCTTTCTTT. The full variable domain, its missing parts supplied by reference TRBV28 and TRBJ1-1, is DVKVTQSSRYLVKRTGEKVFLECVQDMDHENMFWYRQDPGLGLRLIYFSYDVKMKEKGDIPEGYSVSREKKERFSLILESASTNQTSMYLCASSWGTGGTEAFFGQGTRLTVV.